This TCR beta chain was sequenced during a study of T cell responses to AZD1222 COVID-19 vaccine. Findings and caveats of the study: It should be noted that donors were predominantly white British and more often female, and clonal diversity was possibly underestimated. Baseline antibody screening turned up just a handful of seropositive AZD1222 recipients. There were vaccine-associated CD4 TCRs across spike, dominant at 160-218 and 743-854. The breadth and depth of Spike-specific TCRs increased once two AZD1222 doses had been given.

Here immunoSEQ multiplex PCR was the method, and the copy in TCRdb shows in-frame clones only, minus some. The data show over 130,000 clones, around nine tenths seen once. As regards this clone: Antigen specificity is unknown.

Per the germline V gene, CDR1 is SGDLS and CDR2 is YYNGEE. CDR3 size: 12 residues. Trimming removed 1 base from V and 9 bases from J, with 8 bases in between. This clonotype was obtained from an adult who received the AZD1222 COVID-19 vaccine. The chain combines TRBV9 with TRBJ2-1, with D possibly matching TRBD2 (5 bases). The sequenced sample was peripheral blood, obtained 28 days after the second AZD1222 dose. CDR3 sequence (DNA): TGTGCCAGCAGCGTACGGGCGGGTGAGCAGTTCTTC. Translating gives CASSVRAGEQFF.